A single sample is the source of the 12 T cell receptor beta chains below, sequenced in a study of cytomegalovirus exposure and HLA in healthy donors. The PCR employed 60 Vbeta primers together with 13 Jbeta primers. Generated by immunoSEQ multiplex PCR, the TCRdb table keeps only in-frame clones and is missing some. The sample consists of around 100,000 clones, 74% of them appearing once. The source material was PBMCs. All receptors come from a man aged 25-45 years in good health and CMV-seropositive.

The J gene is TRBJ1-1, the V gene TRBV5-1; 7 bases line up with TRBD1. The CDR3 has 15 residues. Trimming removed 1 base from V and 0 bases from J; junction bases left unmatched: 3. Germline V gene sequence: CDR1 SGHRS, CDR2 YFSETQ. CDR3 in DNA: TGCGCCAGCAGCTTGCGCGGGACAGTGAACACTGAAGCTTTCTTT. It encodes CASSLRGTVNTEAFF.

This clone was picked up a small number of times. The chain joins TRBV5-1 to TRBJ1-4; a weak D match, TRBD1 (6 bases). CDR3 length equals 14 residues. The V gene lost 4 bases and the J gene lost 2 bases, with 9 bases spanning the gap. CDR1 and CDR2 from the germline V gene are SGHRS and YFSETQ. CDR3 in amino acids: CASSQDSTNEKLFF. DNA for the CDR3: TGCGCCAGCAGCCAGGACAGCACTAATGAAAAACTGTTTTTT.

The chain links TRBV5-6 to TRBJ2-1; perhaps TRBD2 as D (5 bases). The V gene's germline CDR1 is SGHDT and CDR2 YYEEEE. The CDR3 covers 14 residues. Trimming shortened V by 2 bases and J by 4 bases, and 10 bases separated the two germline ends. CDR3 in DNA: TGTGCCAGCAGCTTAGGACGGAGGTACAATGAGCAGTTCTTC. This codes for CASSLGRRYNEQFF.

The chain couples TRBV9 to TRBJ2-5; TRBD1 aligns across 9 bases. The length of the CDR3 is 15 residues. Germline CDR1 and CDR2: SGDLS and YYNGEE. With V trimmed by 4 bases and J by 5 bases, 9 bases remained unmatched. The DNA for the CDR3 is TGTGCCAGCAGCCATACCGGGACAGGGTGGGAGACCCAGTACTTC. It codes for CASSHTGTGWETQYF.

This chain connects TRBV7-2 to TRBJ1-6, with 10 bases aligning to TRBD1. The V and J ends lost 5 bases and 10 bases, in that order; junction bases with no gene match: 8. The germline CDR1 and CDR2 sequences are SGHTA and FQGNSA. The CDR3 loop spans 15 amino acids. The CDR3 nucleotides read TGTGCCAGCAGCCAACTAGGACAGGGGGGCTCACCCCTCCACTTT. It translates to CASSQLGQGGSPLHF.

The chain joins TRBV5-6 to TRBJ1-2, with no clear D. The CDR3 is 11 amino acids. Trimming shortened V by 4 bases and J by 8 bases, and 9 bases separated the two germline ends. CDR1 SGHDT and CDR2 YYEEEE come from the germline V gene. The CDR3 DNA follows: TGTGCCAGCAGCCGGTGGAGAGGCTACACCTTC. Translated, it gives CASSRWRGYTF.

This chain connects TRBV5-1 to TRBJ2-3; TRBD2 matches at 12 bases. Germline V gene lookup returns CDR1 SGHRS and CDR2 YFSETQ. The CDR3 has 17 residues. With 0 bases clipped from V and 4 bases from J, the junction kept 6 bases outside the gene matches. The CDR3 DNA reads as TGCGCCAGCAGCTTGGCCCTAGCGGGGGGGCAAGCAGATACGCAGTATTTT. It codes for CASSLALAGGQADTQYF.

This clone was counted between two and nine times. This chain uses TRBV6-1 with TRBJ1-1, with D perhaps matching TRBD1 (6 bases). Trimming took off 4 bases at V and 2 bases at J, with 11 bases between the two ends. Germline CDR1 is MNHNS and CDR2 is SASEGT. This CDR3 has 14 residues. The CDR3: CASSALQGNTEAFF. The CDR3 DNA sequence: TGTGCCAGCAGTGCCTTACAGGGAAACACTGAAGCTTTCTTT.

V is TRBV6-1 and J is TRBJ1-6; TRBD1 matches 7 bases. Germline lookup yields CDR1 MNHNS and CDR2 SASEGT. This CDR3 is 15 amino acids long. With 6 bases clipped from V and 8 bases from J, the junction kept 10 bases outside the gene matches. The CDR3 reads CASRARRGTDSPLHF. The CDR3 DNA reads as TGTGCCAGCAGAGCCCGCAGGGGGACGGATTCACCCCTCCACTTT.

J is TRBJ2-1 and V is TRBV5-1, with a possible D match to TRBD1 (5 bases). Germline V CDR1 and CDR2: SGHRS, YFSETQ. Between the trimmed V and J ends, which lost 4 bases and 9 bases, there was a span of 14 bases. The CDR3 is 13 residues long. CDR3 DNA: TGCGCCAGCAGCGCCACAGGTGTGATTGAGCAGTTCTTC. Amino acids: CASSATGVIEQFF.

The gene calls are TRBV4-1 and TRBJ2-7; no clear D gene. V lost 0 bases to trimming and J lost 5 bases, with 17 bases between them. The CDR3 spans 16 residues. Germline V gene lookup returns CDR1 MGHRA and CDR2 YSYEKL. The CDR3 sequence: CASSQDQAIPVNEQYF. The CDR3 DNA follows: TGCGCCAGCAGCCAAGATCAAGCGATACCCGTAAACGAGCAGTACTTC.

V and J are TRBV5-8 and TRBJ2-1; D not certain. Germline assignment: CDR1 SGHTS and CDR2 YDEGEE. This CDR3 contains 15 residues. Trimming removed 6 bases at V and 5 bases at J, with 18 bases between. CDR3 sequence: CASNLERLKNNEQFF. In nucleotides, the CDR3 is TGTGCCAGCAATCTGGAGAGGCTAAAGAACAATGAGCAGTTCTTC. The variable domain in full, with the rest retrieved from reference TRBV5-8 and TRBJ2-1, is EAGVTQSPTHLIKTRGQQATLRCSPISGHTSVYWYQQALGLGLQFLLWYDEGEERNRGNFPPRFSGRQFPNYSSELNVNALELEDSALYLCASNLERLKNNEQFFGPGTRLTVL.